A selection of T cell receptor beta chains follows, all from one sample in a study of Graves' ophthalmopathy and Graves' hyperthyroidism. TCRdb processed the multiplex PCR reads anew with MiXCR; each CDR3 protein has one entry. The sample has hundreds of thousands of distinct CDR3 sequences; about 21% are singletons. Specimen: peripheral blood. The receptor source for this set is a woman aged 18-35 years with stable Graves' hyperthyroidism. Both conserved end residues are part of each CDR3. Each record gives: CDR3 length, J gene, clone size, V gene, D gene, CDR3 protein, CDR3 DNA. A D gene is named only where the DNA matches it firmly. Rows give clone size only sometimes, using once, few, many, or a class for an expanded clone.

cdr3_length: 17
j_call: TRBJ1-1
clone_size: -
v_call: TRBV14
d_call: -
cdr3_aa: CASSQDHEGPLNTEAFF
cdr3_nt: TGTGCCAGCAGCCAAGATCATGAAGGGCCCCTGAACACTGAAGCTTTCTTT

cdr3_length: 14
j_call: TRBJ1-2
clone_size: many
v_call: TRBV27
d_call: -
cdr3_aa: CASSPFYEGYGYTF
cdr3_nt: TGTGCCAGCAGCCCCTTTTATGAAGGCTATGGCTACACCTTC

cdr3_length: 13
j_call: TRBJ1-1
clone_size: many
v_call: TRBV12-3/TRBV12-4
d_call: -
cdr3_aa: CASRLQMNTEAFF
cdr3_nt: TGTGCCAGCAGGCTTCAGATGAACACTGAAGCTTTCTTT

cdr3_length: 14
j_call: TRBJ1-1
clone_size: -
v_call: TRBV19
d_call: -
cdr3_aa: CASSIGARSTEAFF
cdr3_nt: TGTGCCAGTAGTATAGGGGCGCGTAGCACTGAAGCTTTCTTT

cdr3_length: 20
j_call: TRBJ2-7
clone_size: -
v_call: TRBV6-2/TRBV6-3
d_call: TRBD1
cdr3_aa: CASSYSPPGQGASNSYEQYF
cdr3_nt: TGTGCCAGCAGTTACTCACCGCCGGGACAGGGTGCTTCGAACTCCTACGAGCAGTACTTC

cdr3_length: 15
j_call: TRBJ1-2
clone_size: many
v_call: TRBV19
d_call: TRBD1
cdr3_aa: CASSTSGQGYYGYTF
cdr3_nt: TGCGCCAGTAGTACAAGCGGACAGGGGTACTATGGCTACACCTTC

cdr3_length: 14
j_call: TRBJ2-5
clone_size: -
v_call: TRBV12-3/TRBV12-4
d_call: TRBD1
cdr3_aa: CASRWTGVEETQYF
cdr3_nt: TGTGCCAGCAGGTGGACAGGGGTAGAGGAGACCCAGTACTTC

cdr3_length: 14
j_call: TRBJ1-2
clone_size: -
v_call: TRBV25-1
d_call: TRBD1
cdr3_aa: CASSAPGGNYGYTF
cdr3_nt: TGTGCCAGCAGTGCCCCAGGGGGTAACTATGGCTACACCTTC

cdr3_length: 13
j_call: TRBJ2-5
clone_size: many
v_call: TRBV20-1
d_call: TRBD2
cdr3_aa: CSAPREDIETQYF
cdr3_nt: TGCAGTGCGCCCCGGGAGGATATAGAGACCCAGTACTTC

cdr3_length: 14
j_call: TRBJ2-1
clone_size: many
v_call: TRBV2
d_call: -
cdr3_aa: CASRYVDRSNEQFF
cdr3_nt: TGTGCCAGCAGATACGTCGACCGGTCCAATGAGCAGTTCTTC

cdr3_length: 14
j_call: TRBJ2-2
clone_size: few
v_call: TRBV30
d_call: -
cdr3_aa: CAWSVRAAGGELFF
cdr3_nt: TGTGCCTGGAGTGTACGCGCGGCGGGCGGGGAGCTGTTTTTT

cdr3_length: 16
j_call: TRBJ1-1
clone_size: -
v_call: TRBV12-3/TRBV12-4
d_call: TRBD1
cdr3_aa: CASSLGDRGPNTEAFF
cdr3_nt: TGTGCCAGCAGTTTAGGGGACAGGGGGCCAAACACTGAAGCTTTCTTT

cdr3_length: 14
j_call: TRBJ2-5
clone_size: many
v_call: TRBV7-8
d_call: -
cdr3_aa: CASRLPGPTETQYF
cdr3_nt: TGTGCCAGCAGACTTCCCGGACCCACGGAGACCCAGTACTTC

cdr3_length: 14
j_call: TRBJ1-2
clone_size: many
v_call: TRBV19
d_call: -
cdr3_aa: CASSIDGTNYGYTF
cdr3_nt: TGTGCCAGTAGTATAGACGGGACAAACTATGGCTACACCTTC

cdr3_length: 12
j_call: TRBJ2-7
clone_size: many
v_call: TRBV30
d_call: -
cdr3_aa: CAWSTVGAEQYF
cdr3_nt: TGTGCCTGGAGTACGGTCGGAGCCGAGCAGTACTTC

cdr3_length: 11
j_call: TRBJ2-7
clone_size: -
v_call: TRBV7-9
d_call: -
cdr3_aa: CASSIPREQYF
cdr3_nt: TGTGCCAGCAGCATCCCCCGCGAGCAGTACTTC

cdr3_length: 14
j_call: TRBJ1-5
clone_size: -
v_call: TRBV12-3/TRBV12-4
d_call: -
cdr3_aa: CASSSQGTGAPQHF
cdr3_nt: TGTGCCAGCAGTTCCCAAGGGACCGGAGCGCCCCAGCATTTT

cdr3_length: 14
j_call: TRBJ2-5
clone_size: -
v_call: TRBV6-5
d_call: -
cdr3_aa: CASSYGWDQETQYF
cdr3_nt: TGTGCCAGCAGTTATGGCTGGGACCAAGAGACCCAGTACTTC

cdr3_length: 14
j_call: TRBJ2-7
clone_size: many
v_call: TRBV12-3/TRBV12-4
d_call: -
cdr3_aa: CASSPTANVDEQYF
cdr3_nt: TGTGCCAGCAGTCCGACAGCTAACGTCGACGAGCAGTACTTC

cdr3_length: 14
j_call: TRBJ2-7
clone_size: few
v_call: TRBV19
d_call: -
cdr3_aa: CASKDSLGSVEQYF
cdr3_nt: TGTGCCAGCAAGGACTCCCTAGGGTCGGTCGAGCAGTACTTC

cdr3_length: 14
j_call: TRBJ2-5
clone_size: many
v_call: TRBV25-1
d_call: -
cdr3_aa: CASSEFRGQETQYF
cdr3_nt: TGTGCCAGCAGTGAATTTAGAGGGCAAGAGACCCAGTACTTC

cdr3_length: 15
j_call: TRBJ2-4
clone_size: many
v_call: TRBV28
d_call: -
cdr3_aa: CASSSISNAKNIQYF
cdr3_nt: TGTGCCAGCAGTTCGATCAGCAACGCCAAAAACATTCAGTACTTC

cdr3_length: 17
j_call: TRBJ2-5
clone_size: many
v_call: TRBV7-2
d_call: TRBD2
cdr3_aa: CASSRTSGAYTQETQYF
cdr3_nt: TGTGCCAGCAGCAGGACTAGCGGGGCTTACACACAAGAGACCCAGTACTTC

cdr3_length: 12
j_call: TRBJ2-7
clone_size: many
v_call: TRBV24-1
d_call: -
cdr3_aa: CATSGRGHEQYF
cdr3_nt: TGTGCCACCAGTGGCAGGGGTCACGAGCAGTACTTC

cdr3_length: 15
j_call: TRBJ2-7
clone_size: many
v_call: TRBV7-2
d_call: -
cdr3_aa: CASSLAGGGSYEQYF
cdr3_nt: TGTGCCAGCAGCTTAGCGGGGGGCGGGTCCTACGAGCAGTACTTC

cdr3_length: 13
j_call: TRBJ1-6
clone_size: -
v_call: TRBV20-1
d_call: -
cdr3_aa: CSARDKEYSPLHF
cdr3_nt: TGCAGTGCTAGAGACAAGGAATATTCACCCCTCCACTTT

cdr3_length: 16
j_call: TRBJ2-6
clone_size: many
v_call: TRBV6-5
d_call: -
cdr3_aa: CASSSRSRSGANVLTF
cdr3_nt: TGTGCCAGCAGTTCCCGTAGCCGCTCTGGGGCCAACGTCCTGACTTTC

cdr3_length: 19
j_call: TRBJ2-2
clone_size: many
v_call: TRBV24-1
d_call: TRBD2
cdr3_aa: CATSEPSGGPSFNTGELFF
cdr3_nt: TGTGCCACCAGTGAGCCGTCGGGAGGGCCCTCTTTTAACACCGGGGAGCTGTTTTTT

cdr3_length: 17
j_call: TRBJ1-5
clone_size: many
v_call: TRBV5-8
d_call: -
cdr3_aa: CASSLSGRDYSNQPQHF
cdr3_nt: TGTGCCAGCAGCTTGTCAGGGAGAGATTATAGCAATCAGCCCCAGCATTTT

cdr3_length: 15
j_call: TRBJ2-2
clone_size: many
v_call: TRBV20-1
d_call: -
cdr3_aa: CSAPHAGWGTGELFF
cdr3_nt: TGCAGTGCTCCACACGCGGGCTGGGGAACCGGGGAGCTGTTTTTT

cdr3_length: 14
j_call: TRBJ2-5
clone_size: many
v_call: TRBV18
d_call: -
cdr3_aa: CASSRGTAQETQYF
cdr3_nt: TGTGCCAGCTCAAGAGGGACTGCCCAAGAGACCCAGTACTTC

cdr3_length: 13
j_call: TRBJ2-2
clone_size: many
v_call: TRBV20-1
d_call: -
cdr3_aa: CSARGGGTGELVF
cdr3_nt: TGCAGTGCTAGGGGAGGGGGAACCGGGGAGCTGGTTTTT

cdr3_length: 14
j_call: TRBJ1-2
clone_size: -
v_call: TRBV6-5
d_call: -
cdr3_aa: CASSSRRLVYGYTF
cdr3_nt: TGTGCCAGCAGTTCTCGCAGGCTGGTCTATGGCTACACCTTC

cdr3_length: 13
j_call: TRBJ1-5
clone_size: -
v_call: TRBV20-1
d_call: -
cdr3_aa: CSLMRGIGQPQHF
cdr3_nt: TGCAGTCTAATGAGGGGGATCGGTCAGCCCCAGCATTTT

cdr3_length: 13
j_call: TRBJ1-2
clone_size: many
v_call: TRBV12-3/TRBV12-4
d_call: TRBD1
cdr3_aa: CASSYTDRGQDSF
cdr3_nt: TGTGCCAGCAGCTATACGGACAGGGGGCAGGACAGCTTC

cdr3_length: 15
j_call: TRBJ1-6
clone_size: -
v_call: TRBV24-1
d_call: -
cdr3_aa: CATSAGSGYNSPLHF
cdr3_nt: TGTGCCACCAGTGCCGGGTCGGGCTATAATTCACCCCTCCACTTT

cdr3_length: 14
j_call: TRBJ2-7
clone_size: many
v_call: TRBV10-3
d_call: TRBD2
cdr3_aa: CATAGLAGSYEQYF
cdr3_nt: TGTGCCACAGCCGGGCTAGCGGGTTCCTACGAGCAGTACTTC